One and the same sample provided the 24 T cell receptor beta chains below, sequenced in a study of identical twins. MiXCR was run by TCRdb on the 5' RACE reads, yielding one entry per CDR3 protein. The table lists approximately 220,000 distinct CDR3 sequences, 7% to 8.5% of them singletons. These records were also assigned to another study, of yellow fever vaccine responses in identical twins.

Material: CD8+ T cells sorted from blood. These receptor sequences come from a woman under 30 in good health.

This clonotype occurred many times. The rearrangement uses TRBV24-1 and TRBJ2-2; D tentatively reads TRBD1 or TRBD2 (5 bases each). Germline-derived CDR1 and CDR2 are KGHDR and SFDVKD. Trimming took 0 bases from V and 3 from J, leaving 10 bases between them. The CDR3 is 16 amino acids. The CDR3 DNA sequence: TGTGCCACCAGTGATTTGATAAGGGGAGACACCGGGGAGCTGTTTTTT. It yields the protein CATSDLIRGDTGELFF.

The V and J genes are TRBV6-1 and TRBJ1-5, with D tentatively TRBD1 (5 bases). The CDR3 is 14 amino acids. Looked up from germline, CDR1 is MNHNS and CDR2 is SASEGT. Trimming took 5 bases from V and 6 from J, leaving 14 bases between them. The CDR3 here is CASSPGLESQPQHF. The CDR3 DNA reads TGTGCCAGCAGTCCGGGGCTTGAATCTCAGCCCCAGCATTTT.

The chain uses TRBV7-8 and TRBJ2-3; D ambiguous. The CDR3 is made up of 17 amino acids. Trimming stripped 5 bases from V and 1 base from J, with 19 bases between. The germline V gene encodes CDR1 SGHVS and CDR2 FQNEAQ. CDR3 region: CASSPLRILAGTDTQYF. CDR3 coding DNA: TGTGCCAGCAGCCCCCTTAGGATACTGGCGGGCACAGATACGCAGTATTTT.

This clonotype has a handful of counts. The chain combines TRBV27 with TRBJ2-2; D is unresolved. This CDR3 has 15 residues. CDR1 is MNHEY, CDR2 SMNVEV, per germline (reference sequence). Trimming removed 3 bases at V and 1 base at J, with 9 bases between. In DNA, the CDR3 is TGTGCCAGCAGTTTCGTGGCTTGGAACACCGGGGAGCTGTTTTTT. Translation gives CASSFVAWNTGELFF.

This clonotype has ten or more counts. The chain is built from TRBV29-1 and TRBJ2-7, with 8 bases aligning to TRBD2. Germline V gene data show CDR1 as SQVTM and CDR2 as ANQGSEA. The ends lost 4 bases at V and 1 base at J; junction bases unmatched: 3. This CDR3 is built from 13 residues. CDR3 protein: CSVGAGGSYEQYF. The CDR3, as DNA: TGCAGCGTTGGCGCGGGAGGTTCCTACGAGCAGTACTTC.

The chain uses TRBV28 and TRBJ2-1, with 9 bases lining up with TRBD1. The CDR3 totals 17 residues. V was clipped by 2 bases and J by 4 bases; unmatched bases: 9. The germline CDR1 and CDR2 sequences are MDHEN and SYDVKM. The CDR3 loop is CASSLLGQGHRYNEQFF. CDR3 DNA sequence: TGTGCCAGCAGTTTACTGGGACAGGGACACCGTTACAATGAGCAGTTCTTC.

This clonotype came up a few times. The chain has TRBV25-1 and TRBJ2-1, with D possibly matching TRBD2 (5 bases). CDR1 MGHDK and CDR2 SYGVNS come from the germline V gene. The CDR3 runs to 10 residues. V lost 8 bases and J lost 9, with 8 bases in between. The CDR3 region is CASEGGEQFF. The CDR3 DNA reads as TGTGCCAGCGAGGGTGGTGAGCAGTTCTTC.

The rearrangement links TRBV7-6 to TRBJ2-7; D tentatively reads TRBD1 or TRBD2 (5 bases each). Germline V gene lookup returns CDR1 SGHVS and CDR2 FNYEAQ. V dropped 2 bases and J dropped 0 bases, with 14 bases sitting between them. This CDR3 region has 16 residues. The CDR3 loop reads CASSLKGTVSSYEQYF. DNA for the CDR3: TGTGCCAGCAGCTTAAAAGGGACGGTAAGCTCCTACGAGCAGTACTTC.

V and J are TRBV9 and TRBJ1-6; unclear D gene. Germline CDR1 SGDLS, CDR2 YYNGEE. The CDR3 is made up of 10 amino acids. V was trimmed by 3 bases and J by 14 bases, leaving 6 bases between them. CDR3 region: CASSGTTLHF. The CDR3 coding sequence is TGTGCCAGCAGCGGTACCACCCTCCACTTT.

The chain has TRBV6-1 and TRBJ2-1, with D perhaps being TRBD1 or TRBD2 (5 bases each). Between the trimmed V and J ends, which lost 4 bases and 0 bases, there was a span of 16 bases. There are 17 residues in the CDR3. The V gene's germline CDR1 is MNHNS and CDR2 SASEGT. The CDR3 coding sequence is TGTGCCAGCAGTGCTGGAACAGGACTGTTCTCCTACAATGAGCAGTTCTTC. It is translated as CASSAGTGLFSYNEQFF.

This clonotype was seen at least ten times. V usage is TRBV29-1 and J usage is TRBJ2-1, with a weak D call TRBD1 (6 bases). The CDR3 sequence is 16 residues long. Germline V gene data show CDR1 as SQVTM and CDR2 as ANQGSEA. V was trimmed by 5 bases and J by 2 bases, leaving 19 bases between them. DNA for the CDR3: TGCAGCGTTCCAAAGGGGTGGGACATCGCCTACAATGAGCAGTTCTTC. Translation: CSVPKGWDIAYNEQFF.

The rearrangement links TRBV10-2 to TRBJ2-1, with TRBD1 as a possible D gene (6 bases). With 3 bases removed from V and 3 bases from J, the gap between germline ends came to 12 bases. This CDR3 region has 15 residues. Germline CDR1 and CDR2: WSHSY and SAAADI. The chain's CDR3 is CASSEQQGVYNEQFF. For the CDR3, the DNA is TGCGCCAGCAGTGAACAACAGGGTGTCTACAATGAGCAGTTCTTC.

J is TRBJ2-7 and V is TRBV20-1; D gene ambiguous. V was pared by 4 bases and J by 4 bases, with 29 bases between. The CDR3 runs to 18 residues. CDR1 and CDR2 from the germline V gene are DFQATT and SNEGSKA (reference sequence). Here the CDR3 DNA reads TGCAGTGCTAAACCAAATCCCTATTGGTCGGAGAGGCGATACGAGCAGTACGTC. Its translation is CSAKPNPYWSERRYEQYV.

This clonotype occurred a few times. The chain employs TRBV6-7 and TRBJ2-5, with D tentatively TRBD1 or TRBD2 (5 bases each). TRBV6-7 counts as an open reading frame of uncertain function. The CDR3 spans 15 residues. Trimming took off 4 bases at V and 1 base at J, with 13 bases between the two ends. The CDR3 nucleotides read TGTGCCAGCAGTTCGAGGCAGGGACCCCAAGAGACCCAGTACTTC. As protein: CASSSRQGPQETQYF.

This clonotype was detected only a few times. This chain joins TRBV3-1 and TRBJ2-2; 8 bases fit TRBD1. The CDR3 contains 17 residues. V lost 4 bases and J lost 3; bases outside the gene matches: 10. Germline CDR1 LGHDT, CDR2 YNNKEL (reference sequence). The CDR3 coding sequence is TGTGCCAGCAGCCCTTTTGGAGACAGGGGCCACACCGGGGAGCTGTTTTTT. Translated: CASSPFGDRGHTGELFF. The complete variable domain, with remaining parts taken from reference TRBV3-1 and TRBJ2-2, reads DTAVSQTPKYLVTQMGNDKSIKCEQNLGHDTMYWYKQDSKKFLKIMFSYNNKELIINETVPNRFSPKSPDKAHLNLHINSLELGDSAVYFCASSPFGDRGHTGELFFGEGSRLTVL.

This clonotype showed up many times. This sequence joins TRBV29-1 and TRBJ2-1; D gene uncertain. The CDR3 sequence is 15 residues long. V dropped 6 bases and J dropped 2 bases, with 17 bases sitting between them. Germline CDR1 is SQVTM and CDR2 is ANQGSEA. Written as DNA, the CDR3 is TGCAGCGTCGATAAAGGTAATGACCCCTACAATGAGCAGTTCTTC. Protein product: CSVDKGNDPYNEQFF.

The chain is built from TRBV6-5 and TRBJ2-1, with D perhaps matching TRBD2 (6 bases). CDR1 MNHEY and CDR2 SVGAGI come from the germline V gene. V gave up 0 bases and J gave up 7 bases, with 7 bases separating them. The CDR3 has 13 amino acids. CDR3 nucleotide sequence: TGTGCCAGCAGTTACTCGGCGGGAAATGAGCAGTTCTTC. The encoded protein is CASSYSAGNEQFF.

The sample holds many counts of this clonotype. The V gene is TRBV29-1, the J gene TRBJ2-1; 8 nucleotides match TRBD1. The CDR3 consists of 15 residues. J lost 2 bases, V lost 4 bases, and 7 bases had no gene match. Germline V gives CDR1 SQVTM, CDR2 ANQGSEA. CDR3 in amino acids: CSVASTGVAYNEQFF. The DNA for the CDR3 is TGCAGCGTTGCATCGACAGGGGTGGCCTACAATGAGCAGTTCTTC.

This clonotype turned up a few times. CDR3 protein: CASGEGGSEQYF. In DNA form, the CDR3 reads TGTGCCAGCGGCGAGGGGGGGAGCGAGCAGTACTTC. This chain joins TRBV27 and TRBJ2-7, with D possibly TRBD2 on 7 matching bases. Trimming pared 8 bases from V and 6 bases from J, leaving 14 bases between. The CDR3 spans 12 residues. Per the germline V gene, CDR1 is MNHEY and CDR2 is SMNVEV (reference sequence).

This clonotype was recorded many times. This rearrangement joins TRBV28 to TRBJ1-2; D is unresolved. The germline CDR1 and CDR2 sequences are MDHEN and SYDVKM. The CDR3 totals 16 residues. Trimming stripped 3 bases from V and 1 base from J, with 15 bases between. In nucleotides, the CDR3 is TGTGCCAGCAGTTTGGAGTCCGGATACCTTAACTATGGCTACACCTTC. This sequence encodes CASSLESGYLNYGYTF.

This clonotype came up a few times. This chain links TRBV7-9 with TRBJ2-1; 9 positions match TRBD2. Germline V gene data show CDR1 as SEHNR and CDR2 as FQNEAQ (reference sequence). V shed 5 bases and J 5 bases; nucleotides not matched to a gene: 10. The CDR3 is 16 residues long. The CDR3 sequence is CASSPEGGGVDNEQFF. The CDR3 DNA reads as TGTGCCAGCAGCCCAGAAGGCGGGGGGGTCGACAATGAGCAGTTCTTC. Combining the CDR3 with reference TRBV7-9 and TRBJ2-1 gives the whole variable domain DTGVSQNPRHKITKRGQNVTFRCDPISEHNRLYWYRQTLGQGPEFLTYFQNEAQLEKSRLLSDRFSAERPKGSFSTLEIQRTEQGDSAMYLCASSPEGGGVDNEQFFGPGTRLTVL.

There are a few counts of this clonotype. The rearrangement uses TRBV10-3 and TRBJ1-1; no firm D call. V was shortened by 2 bases and J by 4 bases, with 14 bases between the two germline ends. This CDR3 is 15 amino acids long. Germline-derived CDR1 and CDR2 are ENHRY and SYGVKD. This CDR3 is CAISERLAPSTEAFF. In DNA, the CDR3 is TGTGCCATCAGTGAGAGGCTGGCTCCTTCCACTGAAGCTTTCTTT.

There are many counts of this clonotype. The chain joins TRBV28 to TRBJ1-6, with D possibly TRBD1 on 6 matching bases. CDR3 length equals 15 residues. The germline V gene encodes CDR1 MDHEN and CDR2 SYDVKM. Trimming left V 6 bases short and J 9 bases short, with 18 bases between. Written as DNA, the CDR3 is TGTGCCAGCAGCCCGGCGAACAGGGAGGTTTCACCCCTCCACTTT. It encodes CASSPANREVSPLHF. Together with reference TRBV28 and TRBJ1-6, the CDR3 gives the full variable domain: DVKVTQSSRYLVKRTGEKVFLECVQDMDHENMFWYRQDPGLGLRLIYFSYDVKMKEKGDIPEGYSVSREKKERFSLILESASTNQTSMYLCASSPANREVSPLHFGNGTRLTVT.

The sample holds many counts of this clonotype. The gene calls are TRBV27 and TRBJ1-1; 7 positions agree with TRBD1. J gave up 4 bases and V 3 bases, and 14 bases lay outside the gene matches. This CDR3 has 17 residues. CDR1 is MNHEY and CDR2 is SMNVEV in the germline V gene (reference sequence). CDR3 nucleotide sequence: TGTGCCAGCAGTTTTCAGGGGGACCGGCGGCGGGGCACTGAAGCTTTCTTT. The encoded protein is CASSFQGDRRRGTEAFF.